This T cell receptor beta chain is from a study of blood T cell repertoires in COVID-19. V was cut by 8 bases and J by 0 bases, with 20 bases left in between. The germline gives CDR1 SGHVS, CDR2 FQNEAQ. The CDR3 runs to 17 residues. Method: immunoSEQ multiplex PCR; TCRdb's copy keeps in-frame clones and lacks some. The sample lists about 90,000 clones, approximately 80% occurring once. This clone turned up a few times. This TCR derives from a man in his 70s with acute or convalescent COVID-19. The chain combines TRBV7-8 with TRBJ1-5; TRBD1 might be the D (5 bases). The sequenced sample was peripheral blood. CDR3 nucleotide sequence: TGTGCCAGCGGACCGACAGTAACTCCCTATAGCAATCAGCCCCAGCATTTT. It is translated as CASGPTVTPYSNQPQHF.